The 17 T cell receptor beta chains below come from one sample, sequenced in a study of T cell repertoires in cytomegalovirus infection. Each CDR3 protein gets one entry after TCRdb re-called the reads with MiXCR. Of some 250,000 distinct CDR3 sequences listed, 8% to 9.5% are singletons. The source material was PBMCs. Source of these receptors: a human donor in good health (CMV status not recorded). Some clones in this sample may be carry-over from other donors' samples.

Comment on this clonotype: A read error may explain this, as a much larger clone is one base away. This chain connects TRBV6-6 to TRBJ1-2; D is uncertain. CDR1 is MNHNY, CDR2 SVGAGI, per germline (reference sequence). CDR3 size: 10 residues. V dropped 5 bases and J dropped 7 bases, with 5 bases sitting between them. Here the CDR3 reads CASSHFGYTF. CDR3 sequence (DNA): TGTGCCAGCAGTCACTTTGGCTACACCTTC.

This clonotype was counted many times. The V gene is TRBV20-1, the J gene TRBJ1-5; a possible D gene is TRBD1 (5 bases). CDR3 size: 19 residues. The V end lost 3 bases, the J end lost 4 bases, and 28 bases lay between the germline ends. Germline V gene data show CDR1 as DFQATT and CDR2 as SNEGSKA (reference sequence). In DNA form, the CDR3 reads TGCAGTGCTAGGTCCCAAGCGGGGGGTTACTCGGGACTAAATCAGCCCCAGCATTTT. Translation gives CSARSQAGGYSGLNQPQHF.

Many counts were recorded for this clonotype. The chain combines TRBV7-2 with TRBJ2-7, with TRBD2 identical over 11 bases. V shed 4 bases and J 4 bases; nucleotides not matched to a gene: 9. Germline lookup yields CDR1 SGHTA and CDR2 FQGNSA. The CDR3 loop spans 16 amino acids. CDR3: CASSSASGRRDYEQYF. CDR3 DNA sequence: TGTGCCAGCAGCTCGGCTAGCGGGAGGCGTGATTACGAGCAGTACTTC.

This chain joins TRBV19 and TRBJ2-5, with unresolved D. V was pared by 7 bases and J by 5 bases, with 23 bases between. CDR3 length equals 16 residues. CDR1 is LNHDA, CDR2 SQIVND, per germline (reference sequence). This CDR3 is CASTPNGEPSSETQYF. The CDR3 DNA sequence: TGTGCCAGTACCCCGAACGGAGAGCCAAGCTCGGAGACCCAGTACTTC.

This clonotype came up many times. CDR3 loop: CASSLASNEGSYGYTF. CDR3 coding DNA: TGTGCCAGCAGCTTAGCGAGTAACGAGGGCTCCTATGGCTACACCTTC. This chain joins TRBV7-2 and TRBJ1-2; no reliable D call. Germline CDR1 and CDR2: SGHTA and FQGNSA. Trimming left V 0 bases short and J 4 bases short, with 15 bases between. The CDR3 contains 16 residues.

The chain joins TRBV7-2 to TRBJ2-7; unclear D gene. From germline, CDR1 is SGHTA and CDR2 FQGNSA. This CDR3 comprises 12 residues. Trimming shortened V by 5 bases and J by 6 bases, and 11 bases separated the two germline ends. The CDR3 DNA reads TGTGCCAGCAGCGTAAGATCGTCCGAGCAGTACTTC. Translation: CASSVRSSEQYF.

This clonotype was found many times. V is TRBV7-4 and J is TRBJ1-2; no clear D gene. The CDR3 loop spans 14 amino acids. Germline V gene sequence: CDR1 SGHVT, CDR2 SQSDAQ. With 3 bases removed from V and 5 bases from J, the gap between germline ends came to 13 bases. The CDR3 spells CASSFLAGAYGYTF. In DNA, the CDR3 is TGTGCCAGCAGCTTTCTCGCTGGAGCTTATGGCTACACCTTC. Looking up the rest from reference TRBV7-4 and TRBJ1-2 gives the full variable domain: GAGVSQSPRYKVAKRGRDVALRCDSISGHVTLYWYRQTLGQGSEVLTYSQSDAQRDKSGRPSGRFSAERPERSVSTLKIQRTEQGDSAVYLCASSFLAGAYGYTFGSGTRLTVV.

The chain has TRBV7-3 and TRBJ1-1, with TRBD1 identical over 7 bases. Trimming removed 5 bases from V and 6 bases from J; junction bases left unmatched: 9. This CDR3 has 14 residues. Germline V gene lookup returns CDR1 SGHTA and CDR2 FQGTGA. The CDR3 loop reads CASSPDRAAPEAFF. CDR3 sequence (DNA): TGTGCCAGCAGCCCAGACAGGGCGGCACCTGAAGCTTTCTTT.

This clonotype was observed at least ten times. V is TRBV7-2 and J is TRBJ1-4; D perhaps matches TRBD1 (5 bases). This CDR3 region has 14 residues. Germline assignment: CDR1 SGHTA and CDR2 FQGNSA. V lost 3 bases and J lost 5, with 10 bases in between. Here the CDR3 DNA reads TGTGCCAGCAGCTTGAGGGGCCAGAATGAAAAACTGTTTTTT. This sequence encodes CASSLRGQNEKLFF.

This clonotype has a count of ten or more. The chain has TRBV12-3 or TRBV12-4 and TRBJ2-3; D is undetermined. The CDR3 has 15 amino acids. V dropped 0 bases and J dropped 3 bases, with 10 bases sitting between them. The CDR3 DNA follows: TGTGCCAGCAGTTTAGCTGGGATGCCGACAGATACGCAGTATTTT. Its protein product is CASSLAGMPTDTQYF.

At least ten counts were recorded for this clonotype. The V call is TRBV7-2, the J call TRBJ1-1, with D perhaps matching TRBD1 (5 bases). Per the germline V gene, CDR1 is SGHTA and CDR2 is FQGNSA. Between the trimmed V and J ends, which lost 2 bases and 4 bases, there was a span of 17 bases. This CDR3 comprises 16 residues. The CDR3 reads CASSLQGPTPSTEAFF. The DNA for the CDR3 is TGTGCCAGCAGCTTACAGGGACCCACCCCGAGCACTGAAGCTTTCTTT.

This clonotype came up many times. The chain recombines TRBV6-2 or TRBV6-3 with TRBJ1-1; D ambiguous. Germline CDR1 MNHEY, CDR2 SVGEGT. This CDR3 comprises 12 residues. Deletions cut 0 bases from V and 8 bases from J, with 7 bases between. The CDR3 DNA sequence: TGTGCCAGCAGTTACTCGGCAAACGAAGCTTTCTTT. It specifies CASSYSANEAFF.

V gene TRBV12-3 or TRBV12-4 combines with J gene TRBJ2-7; 9 nucleotides agree with TRBD2. V was clipped by 6 bases and J by 5 bases; unmatched bases: 5. The CDR3 sequence is 13 residues long. The CDR3 DNA follows: TGTGCCAGCAGACGGACTAGCGCCGACGAGCAGTACTTC. Protein product: CASRRTSADEQYF.

This clonotype appeared many times. The V gene is TRBV7-2, the J gene TRBJ1-1; D is unclear. The germline V and J ends were trimmed by 1 base and 4 bases, with 13 bases remaining between them. The CDR3 spans 15 residues. Germline values: CDR1 SGHTA, CDR2 FQGNSA. The CDR3 reads CASSLVGRWGTEAFF. The DNA of the CDR3 is TGTGCCAGCAGCTTAGTTGGAAGATGGGGCACTGAAGCTTTCTTT.

This clonotype was detected many times. The chain links TRBV2 to TRBJ2-7; 15 positions agree with TRBD2. The CDR3 sequence is 14 residues long. Unmatched junction bases numbered 5, after V lost 8 bases and J lost 6 bases. CDR1 and CDR2 (germline): SNHLY, FYNNEI. In nucleotides, the CDR3 is TGTGCCAGCGGGGCGGGACTAGCGGGAGGCGAGCAGTACTTC. Protein: CASGAGLAGGEQYF.

This clonotype was recorded at least ten times. The V gene is TRBV19, the J gene TRBJ1-1; tentative D call: TRBD1 (6 bases). CDR3 length: 11 residues. The germline V gene encodes CDR1 LNHDA and CDR2 SQIVND (reference sequence). V was clipped by 7 bases and J by 11 bases, with 14 bases between them. The CDR3 coding sequence is TGTGCCAGTACCGGGGTCGGGGGCGCTTTCTTT. Its protein product is CASTGVGGAFF.

This chain joins TRBV30 and TRBJ1-1; no reliable D call. Germline V CDR1 and CDR2: GTSNPN, SVGIG (reference sequence). V lost 2 bases, J lost 6 bases, and 10 bases lay in between. The CDR3 sequence is 12 residues long. The CDR3 sequence is CAWSKGLAEAFF. CDR3 bases: TGTGCCTGGAGTAAGGGTTTGGCTGAAGCTTTCTTT.